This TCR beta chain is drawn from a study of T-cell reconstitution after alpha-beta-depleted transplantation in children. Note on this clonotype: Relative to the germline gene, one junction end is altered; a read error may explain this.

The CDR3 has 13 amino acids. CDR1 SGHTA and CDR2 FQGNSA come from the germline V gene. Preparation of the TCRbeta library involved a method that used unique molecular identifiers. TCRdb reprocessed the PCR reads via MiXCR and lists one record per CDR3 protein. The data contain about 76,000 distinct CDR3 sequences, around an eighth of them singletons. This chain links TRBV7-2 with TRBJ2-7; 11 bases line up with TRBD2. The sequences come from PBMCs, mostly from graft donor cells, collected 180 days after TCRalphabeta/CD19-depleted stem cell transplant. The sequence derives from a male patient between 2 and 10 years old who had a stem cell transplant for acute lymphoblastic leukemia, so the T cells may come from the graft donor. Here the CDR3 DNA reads TGTGCCAGCAGCTTAGGAACTAGCGGGAGCTCGATTTGG. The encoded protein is CASSLGTSGSSIW.